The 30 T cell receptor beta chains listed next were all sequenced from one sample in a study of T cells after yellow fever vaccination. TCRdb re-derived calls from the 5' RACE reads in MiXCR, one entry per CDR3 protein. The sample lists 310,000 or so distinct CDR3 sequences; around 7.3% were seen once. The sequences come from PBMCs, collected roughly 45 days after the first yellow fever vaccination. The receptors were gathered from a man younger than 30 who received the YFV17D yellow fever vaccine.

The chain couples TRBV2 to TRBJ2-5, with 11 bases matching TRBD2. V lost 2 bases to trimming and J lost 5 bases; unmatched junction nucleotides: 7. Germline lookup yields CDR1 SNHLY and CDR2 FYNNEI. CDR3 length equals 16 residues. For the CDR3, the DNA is TGTGCCAGCAGTGAATCGACTAGCGGGGCTCGGGAGACCCAGTACTTC. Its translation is CASSESTSGARETQYF. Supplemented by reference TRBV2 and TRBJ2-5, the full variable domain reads EPEVTQTPSHQVTQMGQEVILRCVPISNHLYFYWYRQILGQKVEFLVSFYNNEISEKSEIFDDQFSVERPDGSNFTLKIRSTKLEDSAMYFCASSESTSGARETQYFGPGTRLLVL.

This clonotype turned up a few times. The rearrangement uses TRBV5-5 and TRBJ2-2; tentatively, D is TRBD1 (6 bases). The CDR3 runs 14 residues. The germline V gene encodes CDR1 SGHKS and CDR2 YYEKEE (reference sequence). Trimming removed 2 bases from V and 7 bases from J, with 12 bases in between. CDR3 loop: CASSFTGLDGELFF. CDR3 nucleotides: TGTGCCAGCAGCTTTACAGGGCTTGACGGGGAGCTGTTTTTT.

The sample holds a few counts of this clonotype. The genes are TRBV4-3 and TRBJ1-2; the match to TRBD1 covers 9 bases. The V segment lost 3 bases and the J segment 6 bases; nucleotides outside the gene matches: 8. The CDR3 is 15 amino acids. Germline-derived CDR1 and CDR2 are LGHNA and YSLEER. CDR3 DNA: TGCGCCAGCAGCCATACGGACAGGGGACGCAATGGCTACACCTTC. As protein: CASSHTDRGRNGYTF.

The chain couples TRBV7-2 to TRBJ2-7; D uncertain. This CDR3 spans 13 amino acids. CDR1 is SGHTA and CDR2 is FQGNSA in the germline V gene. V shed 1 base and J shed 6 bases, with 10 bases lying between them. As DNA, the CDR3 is TGTGCCAGCAGCTTAGGGGGATTTCGCGAGCAGTACTTC. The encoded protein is CASSLGGFREQYF.

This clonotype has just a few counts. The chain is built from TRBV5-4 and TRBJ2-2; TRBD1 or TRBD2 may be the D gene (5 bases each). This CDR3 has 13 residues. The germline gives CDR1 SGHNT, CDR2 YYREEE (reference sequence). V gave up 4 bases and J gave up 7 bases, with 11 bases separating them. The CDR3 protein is CASSVQGRGELFF. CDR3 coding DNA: TGTGCCAGCAGCGTCCAGGGACGCGGGGAGCTGTTTTTT.

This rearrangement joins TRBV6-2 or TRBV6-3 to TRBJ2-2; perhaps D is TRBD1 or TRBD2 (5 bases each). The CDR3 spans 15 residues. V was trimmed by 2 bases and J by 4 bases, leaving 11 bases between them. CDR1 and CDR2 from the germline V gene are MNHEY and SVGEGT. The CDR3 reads CASSYGTMSTGELFF. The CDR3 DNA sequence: TGTGCCAGCAGTTACGGGACGATGAGCACCGGGGAGCTGTTTTTT.

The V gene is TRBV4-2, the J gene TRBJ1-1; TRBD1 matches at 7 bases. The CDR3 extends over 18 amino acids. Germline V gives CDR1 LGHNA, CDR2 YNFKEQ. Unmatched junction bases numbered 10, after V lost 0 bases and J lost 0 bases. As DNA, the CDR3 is TGTGCCAGCAGCCAAGATTGGATAAGGACAGGAATGAACACTGAAGCTTTCTTT. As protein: CASSQDWIRTGMNTEAFF.

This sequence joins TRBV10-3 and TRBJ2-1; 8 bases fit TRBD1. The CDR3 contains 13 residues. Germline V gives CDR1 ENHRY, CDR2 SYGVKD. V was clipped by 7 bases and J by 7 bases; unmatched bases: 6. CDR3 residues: CAITRQGRNEQFF. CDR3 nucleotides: TGTGCCATCACTCGACAGGGGCGGAATGAGCAGTTCTTC.

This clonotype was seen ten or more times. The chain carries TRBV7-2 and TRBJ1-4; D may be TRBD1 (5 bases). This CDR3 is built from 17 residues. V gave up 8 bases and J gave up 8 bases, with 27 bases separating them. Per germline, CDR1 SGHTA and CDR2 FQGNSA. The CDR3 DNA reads TGTGCCAGCTCAACGGTAGGGCGCGCGGGGCAGGAAGAAAAACTGTTTTTT. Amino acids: CASSTVGRAGQEEKLFF.

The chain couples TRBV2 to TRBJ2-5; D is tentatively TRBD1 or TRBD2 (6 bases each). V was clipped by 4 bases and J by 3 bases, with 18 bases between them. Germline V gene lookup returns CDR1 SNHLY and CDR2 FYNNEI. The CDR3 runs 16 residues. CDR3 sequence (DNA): TGTGCCAGCAGTGGAAATCACAGGGAGGCCGAAGAGACCCAGTACTTC. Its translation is CASSGNHREAEETQYF.

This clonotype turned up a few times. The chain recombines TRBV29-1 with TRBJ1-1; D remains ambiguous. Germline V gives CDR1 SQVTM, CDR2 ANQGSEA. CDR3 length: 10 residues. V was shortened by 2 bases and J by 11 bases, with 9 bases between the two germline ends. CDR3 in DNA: TGCAGCGTTGAATACGGAGGCGCTTTCTTT. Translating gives CSVEYGGAFF. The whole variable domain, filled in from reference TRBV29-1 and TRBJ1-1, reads SAVISQKPSRDICQRGTSLTIQCQVDSQVTMMFWYRQQPGQSLTLIATANQGSEATYESGFVIDKFPISRPNLTFSTLTVSNMSPEDSSIYLCSVEYGGAFFGQGTRLTVV.

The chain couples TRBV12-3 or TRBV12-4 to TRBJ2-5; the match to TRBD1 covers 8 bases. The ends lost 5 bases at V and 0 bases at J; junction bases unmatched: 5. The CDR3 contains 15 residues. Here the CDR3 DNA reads TGTGCCAGCAGTCTTGGACAGGGAGACCAAGAGACCCAGTACTTC. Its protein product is CASSLGQGDQETQYF.

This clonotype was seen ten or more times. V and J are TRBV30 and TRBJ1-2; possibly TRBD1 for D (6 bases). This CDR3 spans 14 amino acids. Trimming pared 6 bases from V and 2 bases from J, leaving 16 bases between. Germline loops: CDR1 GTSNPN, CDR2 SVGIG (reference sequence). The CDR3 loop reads CACKDRVGNYGYTF. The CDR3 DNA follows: TGTGCCTGTAAGGACAGAGTGGGAAACTATGGCTACACCTTC.

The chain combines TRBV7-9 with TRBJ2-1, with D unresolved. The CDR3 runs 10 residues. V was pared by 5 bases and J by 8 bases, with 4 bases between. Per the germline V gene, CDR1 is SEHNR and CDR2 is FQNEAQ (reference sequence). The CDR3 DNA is TGTGCCAGCAGCCGTGATGAGCAGTTCTTC. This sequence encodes CASSRDEQFF. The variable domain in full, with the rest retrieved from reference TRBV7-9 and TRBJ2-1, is DTGVSQNPRHKITKRGQNVTFRCDPISEHNRLYWYRQTLGQGPEFLTYFQNEAQLEKSRLLSDRFSAERPKGSFSTLEIQRTEQGDSAMYLCASSRDEQFFGPGTRLTVL.

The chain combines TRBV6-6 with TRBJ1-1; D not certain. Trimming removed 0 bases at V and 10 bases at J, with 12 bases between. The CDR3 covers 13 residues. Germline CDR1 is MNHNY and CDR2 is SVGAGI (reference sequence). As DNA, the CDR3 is TGTGCCAGCAGTTACTCGAGTGGAGGTGGAGCTTTCTTT. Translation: CASSYSSGGGAFF.

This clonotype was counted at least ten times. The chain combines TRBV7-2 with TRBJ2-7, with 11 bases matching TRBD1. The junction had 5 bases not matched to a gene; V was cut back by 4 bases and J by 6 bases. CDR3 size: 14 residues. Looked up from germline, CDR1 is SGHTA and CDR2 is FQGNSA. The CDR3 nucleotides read TGTGCCAGCAGCTCCCGAGGGACAGGGGGCGAGCAGTACTTC. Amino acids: CASSSRGTGGEQYF.

In nucleotides, the CDR3 is TGTGCCAGCAGCAGGACTAGAAAAGAGACCCAGTACTTC. It yields the protein CASSRTRKETQYF. The V gene is TRBV7-2, the J gene TRBJ2-5; TRBD2 aligns across 7 bases. In germline, CDR1 is SGHTA, CDR2 FQGNSA. With V trimmed by 5 bases and J by 3 bases, 3 bases remained unmatched. The CDR3 spans 13 residues.

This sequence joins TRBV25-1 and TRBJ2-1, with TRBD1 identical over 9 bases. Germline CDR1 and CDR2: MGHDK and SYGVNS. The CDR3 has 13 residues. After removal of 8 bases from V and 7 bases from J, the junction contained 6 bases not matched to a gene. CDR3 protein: CASANRGLNEQFF. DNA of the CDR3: TGTGCCAGCGCGAACAGGGGGCTAAATGAGCAGTTCTTC.

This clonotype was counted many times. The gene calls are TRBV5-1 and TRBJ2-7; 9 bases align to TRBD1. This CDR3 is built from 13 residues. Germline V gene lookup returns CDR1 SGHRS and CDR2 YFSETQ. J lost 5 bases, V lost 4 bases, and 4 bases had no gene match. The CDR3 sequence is CASSADRGNEQYV. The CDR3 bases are TGCGCCAGCAGCGCGGACAGGGGCAACGAGCAGTACGTC.

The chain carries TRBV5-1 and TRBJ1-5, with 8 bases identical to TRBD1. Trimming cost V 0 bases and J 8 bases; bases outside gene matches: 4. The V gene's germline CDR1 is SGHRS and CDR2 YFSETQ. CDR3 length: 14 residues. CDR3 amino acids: CASSLEQGGKPQHF. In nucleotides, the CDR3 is TGCGCCAGCAGCTTGGAACAGGGGGGGAAGCCCCAGCATTTT.

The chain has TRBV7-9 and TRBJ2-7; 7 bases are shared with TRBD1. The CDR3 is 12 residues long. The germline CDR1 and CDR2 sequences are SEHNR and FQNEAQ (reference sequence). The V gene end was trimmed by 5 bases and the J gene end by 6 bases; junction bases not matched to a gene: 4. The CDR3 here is CASSTRDSEQYV. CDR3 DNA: TGTGCCAGCAGCACTCGGGACAGCGAGCAGTACGTC.

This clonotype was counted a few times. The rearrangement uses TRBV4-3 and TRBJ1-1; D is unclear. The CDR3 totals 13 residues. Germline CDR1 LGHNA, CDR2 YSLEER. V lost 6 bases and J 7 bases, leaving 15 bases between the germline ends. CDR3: CASRKTGVLEAFF. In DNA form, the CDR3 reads TGCGCCAGCAGGAAAACTGGGGTGCTTGAAGCTTTCTTT.

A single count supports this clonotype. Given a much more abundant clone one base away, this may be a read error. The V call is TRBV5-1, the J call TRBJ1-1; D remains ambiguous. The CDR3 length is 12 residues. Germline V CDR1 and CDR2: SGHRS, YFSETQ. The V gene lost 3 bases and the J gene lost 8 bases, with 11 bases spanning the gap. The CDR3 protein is CASSYGRKEAFF. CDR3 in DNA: TGCGCCAGCAGCTATGGGAGAAAAGAAGCTTTCTTT.

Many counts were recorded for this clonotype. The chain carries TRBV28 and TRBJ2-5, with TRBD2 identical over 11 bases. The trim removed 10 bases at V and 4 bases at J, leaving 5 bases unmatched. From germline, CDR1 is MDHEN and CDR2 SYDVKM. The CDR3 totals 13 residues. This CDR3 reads CATVAGGRETQYF. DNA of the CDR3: TGTGCCACCGTAGCGGGGGGGAGAGAGACCCAGTACTTC. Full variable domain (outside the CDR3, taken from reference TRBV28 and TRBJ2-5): DVKVTQSSRYLVKRTGEKVFLECVQDMDHENMFWYRQDPGLGLRLIYFSYDVKMKEKGDIPEGYSVSREKKERFSLILESASTNQTSMYLCATVAGGRETQYFGPGTRLLVL.

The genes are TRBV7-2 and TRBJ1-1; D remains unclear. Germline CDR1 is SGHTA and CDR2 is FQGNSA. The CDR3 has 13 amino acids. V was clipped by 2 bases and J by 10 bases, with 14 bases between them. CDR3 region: CASSLWRGERAFF. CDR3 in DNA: TGTGCCAGCAGCTTATGGCGCGGGGAGAGAGCTTTCTTT.

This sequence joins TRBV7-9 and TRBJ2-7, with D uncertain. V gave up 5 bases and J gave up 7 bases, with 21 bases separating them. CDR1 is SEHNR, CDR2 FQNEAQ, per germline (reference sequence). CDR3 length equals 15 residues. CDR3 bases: TGTGCCAGCAGCCCCCGGGCCGTTAGGAGTCGGGAGCAGTACTTC. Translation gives CASSPRAVRSREQYF. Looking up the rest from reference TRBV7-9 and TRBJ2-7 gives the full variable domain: DTGVSQNPRHKITKRGQNVTFRCDPISEHNRLYWYRQTLGQGPEFLTYFQNEAQLEKSRLLSDRFSAERPKGSFSTLEIQRTEQGDSAMYLCASSPRAVRSREQYFGPGTRLTVT.

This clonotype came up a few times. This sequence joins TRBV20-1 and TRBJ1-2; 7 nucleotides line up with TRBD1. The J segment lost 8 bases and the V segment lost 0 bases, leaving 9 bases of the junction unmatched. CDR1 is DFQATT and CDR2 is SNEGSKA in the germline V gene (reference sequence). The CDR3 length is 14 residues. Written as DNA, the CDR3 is TGCAGTGCTAGAGATTCGGGCAGGGGGACCGGCTACACCTTC. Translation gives CSARDSGRGTGYTF.

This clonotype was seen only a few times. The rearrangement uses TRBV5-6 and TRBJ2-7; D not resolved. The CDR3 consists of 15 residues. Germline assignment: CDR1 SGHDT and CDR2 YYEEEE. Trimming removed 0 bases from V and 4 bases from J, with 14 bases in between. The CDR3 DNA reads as TGTGCCAGCAGCTTGGGTGTGGTTCTCCGGTACGAGCAGTACTTC. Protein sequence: CASSLGVVLRYEQYF. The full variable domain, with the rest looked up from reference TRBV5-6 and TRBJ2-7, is DAGVTQSPTHLIKTRGQQVTLRCSPKSGHDTVSWYQQALGQGPQFIFQYYEEEERQRGNFPDRFSGHQFPNYSSELNVNALLLGDSALYLCASSLGVVLRYEQYFGPGTRLTVT.

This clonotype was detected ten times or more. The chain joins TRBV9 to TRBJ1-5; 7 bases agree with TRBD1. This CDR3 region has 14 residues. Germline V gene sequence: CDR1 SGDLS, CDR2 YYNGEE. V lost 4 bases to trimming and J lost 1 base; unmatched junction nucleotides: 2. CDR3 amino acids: CASSSGQSNQPQHF. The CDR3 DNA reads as TGTGCCAGCAGCTCGGGACAGAGCAATCAGCCCCAGCATTTT.

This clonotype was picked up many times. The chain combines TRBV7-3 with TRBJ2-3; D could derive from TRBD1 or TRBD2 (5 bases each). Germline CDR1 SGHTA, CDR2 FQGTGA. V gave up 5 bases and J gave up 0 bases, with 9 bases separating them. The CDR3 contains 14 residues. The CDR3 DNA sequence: TGTGCCAGCAGCATGGGGGTTAGCACAGATACGCAGTATTTT. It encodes CASSMGVSTDTQYF. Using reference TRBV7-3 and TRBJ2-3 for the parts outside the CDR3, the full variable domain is GAGVSQTPSNKVTEKGKYVELRCDPISGHTALYWYRQSLGQGPEFLIYFQGTGAADDSGLPNDRFFAVRPEGSVSTLKIQRTERGDSAVYLCASSMGVSTDTQYFGPGTRLTVL.